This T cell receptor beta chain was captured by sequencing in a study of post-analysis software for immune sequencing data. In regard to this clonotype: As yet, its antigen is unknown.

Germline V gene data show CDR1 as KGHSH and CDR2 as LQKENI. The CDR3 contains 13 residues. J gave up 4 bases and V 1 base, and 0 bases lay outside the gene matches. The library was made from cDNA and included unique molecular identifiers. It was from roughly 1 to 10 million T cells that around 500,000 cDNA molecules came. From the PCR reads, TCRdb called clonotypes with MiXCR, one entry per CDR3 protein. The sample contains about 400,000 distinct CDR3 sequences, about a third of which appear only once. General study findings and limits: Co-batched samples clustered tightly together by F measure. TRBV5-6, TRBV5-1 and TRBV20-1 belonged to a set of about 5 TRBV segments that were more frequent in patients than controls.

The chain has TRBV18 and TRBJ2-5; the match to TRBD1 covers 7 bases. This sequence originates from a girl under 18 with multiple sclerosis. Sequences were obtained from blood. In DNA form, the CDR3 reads TGTGCCAGCTCACCACAGGGGGCAGAGACCCAGTACTTC. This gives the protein CASSPQGAETQYF.